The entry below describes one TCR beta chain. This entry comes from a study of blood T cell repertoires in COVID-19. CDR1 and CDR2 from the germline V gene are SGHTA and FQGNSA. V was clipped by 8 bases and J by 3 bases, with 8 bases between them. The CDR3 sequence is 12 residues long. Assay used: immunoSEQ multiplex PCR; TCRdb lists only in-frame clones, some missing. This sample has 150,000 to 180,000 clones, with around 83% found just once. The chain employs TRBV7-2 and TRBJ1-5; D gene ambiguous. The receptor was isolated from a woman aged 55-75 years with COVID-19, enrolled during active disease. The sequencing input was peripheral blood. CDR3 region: CASGQANQPQHF. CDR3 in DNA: TGTGCCAGCGGGCAAGCCAATCAGCCCCAGCATTTT.